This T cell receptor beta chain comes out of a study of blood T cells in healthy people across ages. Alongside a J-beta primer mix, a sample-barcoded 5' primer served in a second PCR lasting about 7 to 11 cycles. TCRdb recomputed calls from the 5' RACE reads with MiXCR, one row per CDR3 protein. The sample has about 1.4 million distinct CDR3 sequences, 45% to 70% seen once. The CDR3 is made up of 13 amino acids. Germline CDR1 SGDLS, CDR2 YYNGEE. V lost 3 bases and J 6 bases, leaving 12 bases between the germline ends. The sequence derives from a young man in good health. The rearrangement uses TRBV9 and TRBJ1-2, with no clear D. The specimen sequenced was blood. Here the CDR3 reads CASSAEGVHGYTF. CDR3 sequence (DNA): TGTGCCAGCAGCGCGGAGGGTGTGCATGGCTACACCTTC.